This T cell receptor (beta chain) was sequenced in a study of CD8 T cell repertoires and HIV-1 epitope variants. The data were produced by immunoSEQ multiplex PCR, yet TCRdb's version contains in-frame clones alone and is incomplete. The sample yields a few thousand clones, roughly two thirds seen once. Germline CDR1 SGHRS, CDR2 YFSETQ. The V and J ends lost 4 bases and 0 bases, in that order; junction bases with no gene match: 10. CDR3 length equals 18 residues. Turning to this clone: Its antigen is not identified.

The clonotype originates from a male donor with HIV. V usage is TRBV5-1 and J usage is TRBJ2-3; TRBD2 agrees at 11 bases. The sequencing input was cultured CD8+ T cells derived from PBMCs. CDR3 protein: CASSPTSGTTLSTDTQYF. Here the CDR3 DNA reads TGCGCCAGCAGCCCGACTAGCGGGACCACTCTGAGCACAGATACGCAGTATTTT.